This is a list of T cell receptor beta chains from one sample in a study of cytomegalovirus exposure and HLA in healthy donors. Data came from immunoSEQ multiplex PCR; TCRdb stores just in-frame clones and leaves some out. The table shows approximately 210,000 clones, with about 81% occurring only once. Sequencing was carried out using PBMCs. The receptors derive from a man aged 35 to 55 in good health and CMV-seropositive. Both conserved end residues are part of each CDR3. The D gene is left open where the match is weak. A clone size is listed for some rows: how often the clone was seen (once, few, many), or a class if it is expanded.

>TRBV5-1|15|TRBD1|TRBJ2-3|.
TGCGCCAGCAGCTTGGACAGGGGGGATACAGATACGCAGTATTTT
CASSLDRGDTDTQYF
>TRBV27|14|TRBD1|TRBJ2-1|.
TGTGCCAGCAGTACGGGACAGGGGTGGATAGAGCAGTTCTTC
CASSTGQGWIEQFF
>TRBV6-6|14|.|TRBJ1-3|.
TGTGCCAGCACCCCGTTTGGGAGTGGGAACACCATATATTTT
CASTPFGSGNTIYF
>TRBV30|14|.|TRBJ2-1|.
TGTGCCTGGAGAGCGGCTAGTACCTACAATGAGCAGTTCTTC
CAWRAASTYNEQFF
>TRBV5-1|16|TRBD2|TRBJ2-7|.
TGCGCCAGTCAGACAGCGACTAGCGCAATCCGAGACGAGCAGTACTTC
CASQTATSAIRDEQYF
>TRBV5-6|16|TRBD2|TRBJ2-3|.
TGTGCCAGCAGCCCAGCGGCGCGGGACTACACAGATACGCAGTATTTT
CASSPAARDYTDTQYF
>TRBV5-6|14|.|TRBJ2-3|.
TGTGCCAGCAGCTTGGAGAGCAATGCAGATACGCAGTATTTT
CASSLESNADTQYF
>TRBV7-2|15|TRBD1|TRBJ2-1|few
TGTGCCAGCAGCCCTCGACAGGGGGGGTACAATGAGCAGTTCTTC
CASSPRQGGYNEQFF
>TRBV10-3|16|TRBD1|TRBJ1-4|.
TGTGCCATCAGCCAGACAGGGGCCGCAACTAATGAAAAACTGTTTTTT
CAISQTGAATNEKLFF
>TRBV2|13|TRBD1|TRBJ2-2|.
TGTGCCAGCAGAGGGACAGGGACCGGGGAGCTGTTTTTT
CASRGTGTGELFF
>TRBV6-5|16|TRBD2|TRBJ2-1|once
TGTGCCAGCAGTTACTCGGGACTAGCGGGAGAGAATGAGCAGTTCTTC
CASSYSGLAGENEQFF
>TRBV6-5|15|TRBD1|TRBJ1-1|few
TGTGCCAGCAGTTACCCTGGACAGGGGAACACTGAAGCTTTCTTT
CASSYPGQGNTEAFF
>TRBV19|14|TRBD1|TRBJ2-1|.
TGTGCCAGTAGAAGGACAGGGCTACTCAATGAGCAGTTCTTC
CASRRTGLLNEQFF
>TRBV5-1|15|TRBD2|TRBJ2-1|.
TGCGCCAGCAGCTTGGAAACTAGCGGGTTCCTAGAGCAGTTCTTC
CASSLETSGFLEQFF
>TRBV7-7|14|TRBD1|TRBJ2-5|few
TGTGCCAGCAGCGTGACAGGGGGCTGGGAGACCCAGTACTTC
CASSVTGGWETQYF
>TRBV9|16|.|TRBJ2-2|.
TGTGCCAGCAGCTCCCGGACTACAACGAACACCGGGGAGCTGTTTTTT
CASSSRTTTNTGELFF
>TRBV7-8|15|.|TRBJ2-1|few
TGTGCCAGCAGCTTAGGCAGGGATGATTTCAATGAGCAGTTCTTC
CASSLGRDDFNEQFF
>TRBV11-2|12|.|TRBJ2-3|.
TGTGCCAGCAGCTCAAACAGGTTGACGCAGTATTTT
CASSSNRLTQYF
>TRBV15|13|TRBD2|TRBJ2-1|.
TGTGCCGTGAGGGAGGGACTAAGCAATGAGCAGTTCTTC
CAVREGLSNEQFF
>TRBV15|15|TRBD1|TRBJ1-3|.
TGTGCCACCAGCAGAGATCAACAGGGGGGAGGCACCATATATTTT
CATSRDQQGGGTIYF
>TRBV7-9|15|.|TRBJ2-1|.
TGTGCCAGCAGCTTAGTCGTCGGGAACTACAATGAGCAGTTCTTC
CASSLVVGNYNEQFF
>TRBV10-3|12|TRBD2|TRBJ2-3|.
TGTGCCACCCGGACTAGCGGAGATACGCAGTATTTT
CATRTSGDTQYF
>TRBV5-1|15|.|TRBJ1-5|.
TGCGCCAGCAGCTTGGAGGGGGGGTCGGGGCAGCCCCAGCATTTT
CASSLEGGSGQPQHF
>TRBV30|16|TRBD1|TRBJ1-1|.
TGTGCCTGGAGTTTACCTCTACAGGGGGCTCTTACTGAAGCTTTCTTT
CAWSLPLQGALTEAFF
>TRBV7-9|15|.|TRBJ2-2|.
.
CASSTSLANTGELFF
>TRBV19|17|.|TRBJ1-5|.
TGTGCCAGTAGTATAGGAAGAGGGGGAGCAAGCAATCAGCCCCAGCATTTT
CASSIGRGGASNQPQHF
>TRBV9|16|TRBD2|TRBJ2-7|.
TGTGCCAGCAGTGTCGCAGTGGGGCTAGCGGGAGACGAGCAGTACTTC
CASSVAVGLAGDEQYF
>TRBV7-8|16|TRBD2|TRBJ2-7|.
TGTGCCAGCAGCCGGGGGAGTGTCGGGCCGGGAGGGGAGCAGTACTTC
CASSRGSVGPGGEQYF
>TRBV10-1|17|TRBD2|TRBJ2-1|.
TGCGCCAGCAGTGAGAAGACTAGCGGACGACTCTACAATGAGCAGTTCTTC
CASSEKTSGRLYNEQFF
>TRBV7-3|14|.|TRBJ1-1|.
TGTGCCAGCAGCCTCGGACCTGGAGGCCCGGAAGCTTTCTTT
CASSLGPGGPEAFF
>TRBV4-1|16|.|TRBJ1-5|few
TGCGCCAGCAGCCCGACAGAGGTCAGGGGCCCTCAGCCCCAGCATTTT
CASSPTEVRGPQPQHF
>TRBV6-5|13|.|TRBJ1-2|.
TGTGCCAGCAGTGAATCTACAGGCTATGGCTACACCTTC
CASSESTGYGYTF
>TRBV6-1|13|.|TRBJ2-4|.
TGTGCCAGCAGTGCCCTAGCCAAAAACATTCAGTACTTC
CASSALAKNIQYF
>TRBV2|14|.|TRBJ1-4|few
TGTGCCAGCAGTGAACTATTGTCGGATGAAAAACTGTTTTTT
CASSELLSDEKLFF
>TRBV5-6|17|.|TRBJ1-6|.
TGTGCCAGCAGCTTGCCCCCGCAGGATGGGGCTAATTCACCCCTCCACTTT
CASSLPPQDGANSPLHF
>TRBV7-2|15|TRBD2|TRBJ2-4|.
TGTGCCAGCGGGGGACTAGCGGGAGTGGAGAACATTCAGTACTTC
CASGGLAGVENIQYF
>TRBV4-2|17|TRBD2|TRBJ2-1|.
TGTGCCAGCAGCCAAGCTTTGAGACTAGCGGGAGAGGATGAGCAGTTCTTC
CASSQALRLAGEDEQFF
>TRBV4-1|16|.|TRBJ2-2|.
TGCGCCAGCACCTACGGCGGGGGCAGGGGAACCGGGGAGCTGTTTTTT
CASTYGGGRGTGELFF
>TRBV5-1|15|TRBD2|TRBJ2-1|.
TGCGCCAGCAGCACACTAGCGGAAACGACCAATGAGCAGTTCTTC
CASSTLAETTNEQFF
>TRBV5-4|17|TRBD2|TRBJ2-7|.
TGTGCCAGCCAGGACCGGTTAGCGGGAGAGGGGGACTACGAGCAGTACTTC
CASQDRLAGEGDYEQYF
>TRBV21-1|15|.|TRBJ1-1|.
TGTGCCAGCAGCATCCACAGGGGGTTGAACACTGAAGCTTTCTTT
CASSIHRGLNTEAFF
>TRBV6-1|15|.|TRBJ1-2|.
TGTGCCAGCAGTGAAGGACAGGCTCTAAACTATGGCTACACCTTC
CASSEGQALNYGYTF
>TRBV19|12|TRBD2|TRBJ2-1|.
TGTGCCAGTAGGGGGACTACAAATGAGCAGTTCTTC
CASRGTTNEQFF
>TRBV7-6|14|.|TRBJ1-1|.
TGTGCCAGCAGCGCGGGGGGAGTGAACACTGAAGCTTTCTTT
CASSAGGVNTEAFF
>TRBV6-1|12|.|TRBJ1-1|.
TGTGCCAGCAGGGGGGGGAGCACTGAAGCTTTCTTT
CASRGGSTEAFF
>TRBV4-2|15|.|TRBJ1-1|.
TGTGCCAGCAGCCAAGGAGCAGGGATGAACACTGAAGCTTTCTTT
CASSQGAGMNTEAFF
>TRBV5-5|12|.|TRBJ1-1|.
TGTGCCAGCAGCTTAAAGGGGACTGAAGCTTTCTTT
CASSLKGTEAFF
>TRBV4-1|16|TRBD2|TRBJ2-1|.
TGCGCCAGCAGCCAAGACCCAGCGGGAGTGTACAATGAGCAGTTCTTC
CASSQDPAGVYNEQFF
>TRBV5-4|16|.|TRBJ2-5|.
TGTGCCAGCAGCGCGCTGGGTCCCGACTCCGGAGAGACCCAGTACTTC
CASSALGPDSGETQYF
>TRBV9|14|.|TRBJ1-1|.
TGTGCCAGCAGCCCCCGTACAGGGAACACTGAAGCTTTCTTT
CASSPRTGNTEAFF
>TRBV5-1|16|TRBD1|TRBJ1-5|.
TGCGCCAGCAGCTTGGGATTCGGGACAGGGAATCAGCCCCAGCATTTT
CASSLGFGTGNQPQHF
>TRBV15|14|.|TRBJ2-3|.
TGTGCCACGCAGAGAGACAGAGGCCCAGATACGCAGTATTTT
CATQRDRGPDTQYF
>TRBV5-4|13|.|TRBJ2-7|.
TGTGCCAGCACCAAATCGGGAATCTACGAGCAGTACTTC
CASTKSGIYEQYF
>TRBV7-8|16|.|TRBJ1-5|.
TGTGCCAGCAGCACCCTACAGGGAGGGGGCAATCAGCCCCAGCATTTT
CASSTLQGGGNQPQHF